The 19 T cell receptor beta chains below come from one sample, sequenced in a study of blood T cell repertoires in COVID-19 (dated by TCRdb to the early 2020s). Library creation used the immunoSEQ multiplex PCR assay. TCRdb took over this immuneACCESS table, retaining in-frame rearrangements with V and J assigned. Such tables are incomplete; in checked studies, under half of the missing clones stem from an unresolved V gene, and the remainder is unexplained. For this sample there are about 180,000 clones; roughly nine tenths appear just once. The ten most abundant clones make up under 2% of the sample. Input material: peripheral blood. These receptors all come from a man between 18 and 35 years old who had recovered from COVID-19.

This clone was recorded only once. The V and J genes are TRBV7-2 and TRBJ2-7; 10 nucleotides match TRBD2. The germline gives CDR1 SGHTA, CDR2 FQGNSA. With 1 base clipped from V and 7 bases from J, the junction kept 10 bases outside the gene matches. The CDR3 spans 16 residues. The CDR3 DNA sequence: TGTGCCAGCAGCTTAGTAGGTCTAGCGGGAGTGGGTGAGCAGTACTTC. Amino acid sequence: CASSLVGLAGVGEQYF.

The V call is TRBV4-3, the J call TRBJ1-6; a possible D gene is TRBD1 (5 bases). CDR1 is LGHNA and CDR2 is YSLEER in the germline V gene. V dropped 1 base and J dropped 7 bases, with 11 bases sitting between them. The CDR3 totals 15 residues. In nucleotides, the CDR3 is TGCGCCAGCAGCCAAGGCAGGGAGGGAAATTCACCCCTCCACTTT. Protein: CASSQGREGNSPLHF.

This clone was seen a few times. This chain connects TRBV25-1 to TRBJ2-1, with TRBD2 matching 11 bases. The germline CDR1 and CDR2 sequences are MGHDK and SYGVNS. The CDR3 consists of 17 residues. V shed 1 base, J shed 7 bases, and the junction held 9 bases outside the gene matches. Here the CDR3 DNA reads TGTGCCAGCAGTGAATCAAGGTCGGGACTAGCGGTGAATGAGCAGTTCTTC. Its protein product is CASSESRSGLAVNEQFF. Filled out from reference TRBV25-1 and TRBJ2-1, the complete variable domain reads EADIYQTPRYLVIGTGKKITLECSQTMGHDKMYWYQQDPGMELHLIHYSYGVNSTEKGDLSSESTVSRIRTEHFPLTLESARPSHTSQYLCASSESRSGLAVNEQFFGPGTRLTVL.

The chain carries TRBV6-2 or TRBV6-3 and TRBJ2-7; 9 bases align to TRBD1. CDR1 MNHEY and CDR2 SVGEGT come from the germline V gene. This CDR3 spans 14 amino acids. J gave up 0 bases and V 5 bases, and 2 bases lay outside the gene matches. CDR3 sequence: CASSVQGASYEQYF. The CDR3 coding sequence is TGTGCCAGCAGTGTACAGGGGGCCTCCTACGAGCAGTACTTC.

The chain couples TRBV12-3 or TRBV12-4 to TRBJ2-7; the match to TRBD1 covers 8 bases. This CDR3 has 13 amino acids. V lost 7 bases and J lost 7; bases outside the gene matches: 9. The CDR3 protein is CASNRQGLREQYF. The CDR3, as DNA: TGTGCCAGCAACCGACAGGGGCTGCGGGAGCAGTACTTC.

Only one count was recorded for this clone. In DNA form, the CDR3 reads TGTGCCAGCAGTGAAGTGTGGGGCAGCGCAGAGAGTGAAAAACTGTTTTTT. Its translation is CASSEVWGSAESEKLFF. The chain employs TRBV6-1 and TRBJ1-4; D possibly corresponds to TRBD1 (5 bases). Germline CDR1 and CDR2: MNHNS and SASEGT. This CDR3 is built from 17 residues. V was shortened by 1 base and J by 7 bases, with 19 bases between the two germline ends.

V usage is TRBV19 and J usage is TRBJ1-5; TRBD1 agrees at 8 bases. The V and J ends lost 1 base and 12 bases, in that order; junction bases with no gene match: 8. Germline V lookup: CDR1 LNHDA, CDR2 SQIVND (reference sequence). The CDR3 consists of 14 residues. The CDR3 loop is CASSIGTGNLIQHF. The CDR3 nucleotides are TGTGCCAGTAGTATAGGGACAGGGAATCTGATCCAGCATTTT. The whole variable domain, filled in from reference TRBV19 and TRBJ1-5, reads DGGITQSPKYLFRKEGQNVTLSCEQNLNHDAMYWYRQDPGQGLRLIYYSQIVNDFQKGDIAEGYSVSREKKESFPLTVTSAQKNPTAFYLCASSIGTGNLIQHFGDGTRLSIL.

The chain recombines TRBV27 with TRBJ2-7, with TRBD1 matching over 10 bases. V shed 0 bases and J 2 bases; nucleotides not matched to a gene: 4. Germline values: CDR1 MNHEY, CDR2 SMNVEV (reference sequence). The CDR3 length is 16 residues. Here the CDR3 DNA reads TGTGCCAGCAGTTTATCAGGGACAGGGGTCCCCTACGAGCAGTACTTC. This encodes CASSLSGTGVPYEQYF.

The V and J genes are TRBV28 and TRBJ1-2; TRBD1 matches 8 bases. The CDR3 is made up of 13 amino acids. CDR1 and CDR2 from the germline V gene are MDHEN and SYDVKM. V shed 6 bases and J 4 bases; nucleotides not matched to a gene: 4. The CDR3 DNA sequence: TGTGCCAGCAGCTCTACAGGGGGCTATGGCTACACCTTC. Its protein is CASSSTGGYGYTF.

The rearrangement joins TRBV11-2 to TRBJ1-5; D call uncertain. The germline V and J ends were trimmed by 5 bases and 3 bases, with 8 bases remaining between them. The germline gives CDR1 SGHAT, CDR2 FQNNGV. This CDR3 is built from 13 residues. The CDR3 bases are TGTGCCAGCAGCCCAGGCCCCAATCAGCCCCAGCATTTT. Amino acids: CASSPGPNQPQHF.

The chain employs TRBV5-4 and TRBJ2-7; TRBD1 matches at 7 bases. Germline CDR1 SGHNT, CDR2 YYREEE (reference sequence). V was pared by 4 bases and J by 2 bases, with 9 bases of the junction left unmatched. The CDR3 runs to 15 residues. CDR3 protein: CASSKDRANTYEQYF. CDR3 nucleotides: TGTGCCAGCAGCAAAGACAGGGCCAATACCTACGAGCAGTACTTC. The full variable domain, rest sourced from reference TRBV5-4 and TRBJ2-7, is ETGVTQSPTHLIKTRGQQVTLRCSSQSGHNTVSWYQQALGQGPQFIFQYYREEENGRGNFPPRFSGLQFPNYSSELNVNALELDDSALYLCASSKDRANTYEQYFGPGTRLTVT.

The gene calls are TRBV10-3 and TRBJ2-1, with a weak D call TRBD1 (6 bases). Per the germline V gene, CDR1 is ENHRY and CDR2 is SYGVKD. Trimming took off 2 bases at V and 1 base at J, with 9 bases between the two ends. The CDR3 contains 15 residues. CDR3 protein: CAISENTGSYNEQFF. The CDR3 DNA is TGTGCCATCAGTGAGAATACAGGGTCCTACAATGAGCAGTTCTTC.

CDR3 protein: CASSLLWTGEYNEQFF. CDR3 in DNA: TGTGCCAGCAGCCTTCTTTGGACAGGAGAGTACAATGAGCAGTTCTTC. The chain couples TRBV6-2 or TRBV6-3 to TRBJ2-1; 7 nucleotides match TRBD1. The CDR3 spans 16 residues. The germline gives CDR1 MNHEY, CDR2 SVGEGT. Trimming removed 6 bases from V and 4 bases from J; junction bases left unmatched: 12.

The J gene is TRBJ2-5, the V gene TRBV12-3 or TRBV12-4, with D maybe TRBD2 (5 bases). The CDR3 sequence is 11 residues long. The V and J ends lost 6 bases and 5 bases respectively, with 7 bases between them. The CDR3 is CASRTGETQYF. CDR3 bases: TGTGCCAGCAGAACGGGGGAGACCCAGTACTTC.

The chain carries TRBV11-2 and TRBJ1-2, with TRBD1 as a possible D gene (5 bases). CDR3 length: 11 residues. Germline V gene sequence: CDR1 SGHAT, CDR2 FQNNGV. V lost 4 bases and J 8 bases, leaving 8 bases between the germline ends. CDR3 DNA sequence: TGTGCCAGCAGCTCAGGGATGGGCTACACCTTC. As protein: CASSSGMGYTF.

The CDR3 sequence: CASSQVTGLRDYGYTF. Written as DNA, the CDR3 is TGTGCCAGCAGCCAAGTAACAGGGTTGAGAGACTATGGCTACACCTTC. The chain uses TRBV3-1 (or the pseudogene TRBV3-2) and TRBJ1-2, with TRBD1 as a possible D gene (6 bases). The germline V and J ends were trimmed by 1 base and 3 bases, with 15 bases remaining between them. The germline CDR1 and CDR2 sequences are LGHDT and YNNKEL (reference sequence). This CDR3 is 16 amino acids long.

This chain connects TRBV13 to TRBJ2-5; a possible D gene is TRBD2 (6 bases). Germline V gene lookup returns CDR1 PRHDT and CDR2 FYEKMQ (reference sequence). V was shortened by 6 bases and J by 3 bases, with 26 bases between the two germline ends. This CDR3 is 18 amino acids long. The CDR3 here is CASRGTELAASTKETQYF. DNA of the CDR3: TGTGCCAGCAGGGGAACGGAGTTAGCGGCCTCCACTAAAGAGACCCAGTACTTC.

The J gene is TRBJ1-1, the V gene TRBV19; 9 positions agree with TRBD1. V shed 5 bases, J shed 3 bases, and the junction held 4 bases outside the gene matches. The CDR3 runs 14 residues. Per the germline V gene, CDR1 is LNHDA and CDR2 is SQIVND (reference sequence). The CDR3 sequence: CASSVGQGYTEAFF. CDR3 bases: TGTGCCAGTAGTGTGGGACAGGGTTACACTGAAGCTTTCTTT.

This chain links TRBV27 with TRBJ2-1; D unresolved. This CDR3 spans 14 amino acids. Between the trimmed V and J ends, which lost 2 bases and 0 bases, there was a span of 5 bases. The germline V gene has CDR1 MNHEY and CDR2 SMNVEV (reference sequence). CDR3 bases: TGTGCCAGCAGTTTACCCCACTCCTACAATGAGCAGTTCTTC. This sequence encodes CASSLPHSYNEQFF.